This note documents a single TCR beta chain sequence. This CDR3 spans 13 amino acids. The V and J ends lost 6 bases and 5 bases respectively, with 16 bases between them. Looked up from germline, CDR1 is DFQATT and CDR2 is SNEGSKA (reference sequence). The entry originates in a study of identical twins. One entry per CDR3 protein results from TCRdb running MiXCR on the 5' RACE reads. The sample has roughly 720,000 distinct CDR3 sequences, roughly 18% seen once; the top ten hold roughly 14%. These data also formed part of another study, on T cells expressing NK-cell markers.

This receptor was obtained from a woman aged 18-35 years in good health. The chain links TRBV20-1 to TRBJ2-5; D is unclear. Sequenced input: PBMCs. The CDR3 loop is CSALALKMETQYF. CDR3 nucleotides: TGCAGTGCGCTCGCACTTAAAATGGAGACCCAGTACTTC.